This TCR beta chain was obtained from a study of cytomegalovirus exposure and HLA in healthy donors. Looking at the study overall: In a later analysis, the 120 or so validation repertoires were reported to have used the same platform as the 600 to 700 first-cohort repertoires.

Study results and limitations: Cytomegalovirus status was reportedly diagnosed by the classifier with high specificity and sensitivity. In vitro checks showed that a few CMV-associated chains really do target CMV antigens.

The CDR3 covers 14 residues. The germline gives CDR1 GTSNPN, CDR2 SVGIG (reference sequence). V lost 4 bases and J lost 4, with 15 bases in between. As regards this clone: Antigen unknown.

The protocol was immunoSEQ multiplex PCR, while the TCRdb copy is restricted to in-frame clones and leaves out a portion. The repertoire holds some 190,000 clones, with around 86% as singletons. The sample was PBMCs. This receptor was taken from a man younger than 40 in good health and CMV-seropositive. The chain combines TRBV30 with TRBJ2-3; D is possibly TRBD2 (6 bases). The CDR3 reads CAWKAFRRADTQYF. The CDR3 DNA sequence: TGTGCCTGGAAGGCCTTTAGGAGGGCAGATACGCAGTATTTT.